This T cell receptor (beta chain) was sequenced in a study of early T cells in non-severe SARS-CoV-2 infection. TCRdb fed the 5' RACE reads into MiXCR, producing one record per CDR3 protein. The table records about 97,000 distinct CDR3 sequences, 8% to 13% of them present only once. Trimming removed 1 base from V and 9 bases from J; junction bases left unmatched: 5. This CDR3 has 14 residues. CDR1 is LGHNA, CDR2 YNFKEQ, per germline. The TCR sequence derives from an adult who was a healthcare worker with PCR-confirmed SARS-CoV-2 infection or an uninfected control (not recorded which). Material: whole blood, obtained at baseline. The chain couples TRBV4-2 to TRBJ2-3; 9 positions match TRBD1. CDR3 nucleotides: TGTGCCAGCAGCCAAGGGGACAGGGTTGGCACGCAGTATTTT. It codes for CASSQGDRVGTQYF.